One and the same sample provided the 3 T cell receptor beta chains below, sequenced in a study of metastatic and nonmetastatic thyroid tumors. TCRdb re-called clones via MiXCR from the PCR reads. The data contain roughly 5,900 clones, 30% to 40% of them singletons. Patients had received no treatment of any kind before thyroid surgery. The sample comprised adjacent normal tissue. The receptors stem from a male donor with papillary thyroid cancer or a benign thyroid nodule (not recorded which). Some clones in this sample may be carry-over from other donors' samples.

This clone was observed a handful of times. The V call is TRBV14, the J call TRBJ2-6; D is unresolved. Germline lookup yields CDR1 SGHDN and CDR2 FVKESK. The CDR3 is 15 amino acids. V lost 2 bases, J lost 18 bases, and 23 bases lay in between. Here the CDR3 DNA reads TGTGCCAGCAGCCAATCGTATGGCGTGGCCAACTTCCCGACTTTC. Translation: CASSQSYGVANFPTF.

This clone occurred a few times. The chain uses TRBV27 and TRBJ2-2; the D gene could be TRBD1 or TRBD2 (5 bases each). The ends were cut back, 2 bases at V and 7 bases at J, with 14 bases in the middle. There are 15 residues in the CDR3. The V gene's germline CDR1 is MNHEY and CDR2 SMNVEV (reference sequence). DNA of the CDR3: TGTGCCAGCAGTTTACCCCAAGGGGCGGGCGGGGAGCTGTTTTTT. This sequence encodes CASSLPQGAGGELFF.

In its sample, this clone was seen a few times. The chain employs TRBV27 and TRBJ1-1; TRBD1 might be the D (5 bases). Trimming left V 2 bases short and J 5 bases short, with 6 bases between. This CDR3 is built from 12 residues. Germline CDR1 MNHEY, CDR2 SMNVEV (reference sequence). The CDR3 nucleotides are TGTGCCAGCAGTTTAAGACAGACTGAAGCTTTCTTT. Encoded protein: CASSLRQTEAFF.